This T cell receptor beta chain was observed in a study of human T cells and chemical hapten exposure. TCRdb reprocessed the RACE reads with MiXCR, giving one entry per CDR3 protein. There are 300,000 to 350,000 distinct CDR3 sequences in the sample; around 7% occur only once, and approximately 8.9% lies in the top ten. Indicated time point: patch test 1, 2 weeks after DPC sensitization. Regarding treatment: therapeutic diphenylcyclopropenone sensitization with weekly scalp DPC. The origin of this receptor is a woman between 18 and 29 years old with alopecia areata. Some clones in this sample may be carry-over from other donors' samples. The sample was whole blood, taken in connection with sensitization to the hapten diphenylcyclopropenone (DPC).

In DNA, the CDR3 is TGTGCCAGCAGCCTCAAACACTTAAGCTCCTACAATGAGCAGTTCTTC. Its protein is CASSLKHLSSYNEQFF. J is TRBJ2-1 and V is TRBV11-1; D is unresolved. This CDR3 is built from 16 residues. Germline assignment: CDR1 SGHAT and CDR2 FQDESV (reference sequence). Trimming left V 5 bases short and J 0 bases short, with 14 bases between.